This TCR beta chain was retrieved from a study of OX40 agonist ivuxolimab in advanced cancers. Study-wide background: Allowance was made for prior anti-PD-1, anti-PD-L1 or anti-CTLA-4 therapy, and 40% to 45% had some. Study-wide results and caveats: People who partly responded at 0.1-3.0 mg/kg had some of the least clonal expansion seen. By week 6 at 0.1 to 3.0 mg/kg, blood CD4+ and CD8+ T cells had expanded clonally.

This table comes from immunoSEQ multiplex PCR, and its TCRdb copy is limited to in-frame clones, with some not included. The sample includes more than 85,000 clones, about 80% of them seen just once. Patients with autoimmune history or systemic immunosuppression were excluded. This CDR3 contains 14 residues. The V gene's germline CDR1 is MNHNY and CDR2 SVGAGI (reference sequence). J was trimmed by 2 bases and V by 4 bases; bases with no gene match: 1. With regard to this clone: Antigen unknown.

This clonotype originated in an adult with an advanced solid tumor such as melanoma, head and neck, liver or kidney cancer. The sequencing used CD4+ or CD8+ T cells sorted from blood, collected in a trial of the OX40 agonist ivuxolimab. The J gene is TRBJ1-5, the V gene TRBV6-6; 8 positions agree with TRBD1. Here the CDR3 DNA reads TGTGCCAGCAGTTCGGGACAGGGCAATCAGCCCCAGCATTTT. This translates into CASSSGQGNQPQHF.